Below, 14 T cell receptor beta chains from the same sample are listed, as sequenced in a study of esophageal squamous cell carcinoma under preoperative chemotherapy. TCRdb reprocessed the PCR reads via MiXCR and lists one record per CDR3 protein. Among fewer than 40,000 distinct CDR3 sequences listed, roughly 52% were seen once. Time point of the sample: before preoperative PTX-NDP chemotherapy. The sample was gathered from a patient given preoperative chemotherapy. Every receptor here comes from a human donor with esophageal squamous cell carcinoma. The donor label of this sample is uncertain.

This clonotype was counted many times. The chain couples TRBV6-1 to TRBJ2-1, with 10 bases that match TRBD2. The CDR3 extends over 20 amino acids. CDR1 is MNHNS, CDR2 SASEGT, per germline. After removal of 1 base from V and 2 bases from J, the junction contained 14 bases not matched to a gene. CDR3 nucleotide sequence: TGTGCCAGCAGTGAAGTTCAAAGCCCTAGCGGGGGACGTACCTACAATGAGCAGTTCTTC. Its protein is CASSEVQSPSGGRTYNEQFF.

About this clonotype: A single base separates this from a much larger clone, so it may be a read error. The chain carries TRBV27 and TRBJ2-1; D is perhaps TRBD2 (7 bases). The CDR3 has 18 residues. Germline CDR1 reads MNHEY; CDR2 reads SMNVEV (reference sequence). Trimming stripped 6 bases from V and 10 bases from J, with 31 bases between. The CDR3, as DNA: TGTGCCAGCAGCCCGCAGGTAGTCGCGGCGGGGGCCTCCTACGAGCAGTTCTTC. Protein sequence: CASSPQVVAAGASYEQFF.

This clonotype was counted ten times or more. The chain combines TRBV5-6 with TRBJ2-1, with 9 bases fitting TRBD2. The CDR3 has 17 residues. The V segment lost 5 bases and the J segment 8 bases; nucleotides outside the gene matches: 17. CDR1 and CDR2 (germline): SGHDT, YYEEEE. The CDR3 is CASRGVSGLAGSHEQFF. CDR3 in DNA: TGTGCCAGCAGGGGGGTGTCGGGGCTAGCGGGAAGCCATGAGCAGTTCTTC.

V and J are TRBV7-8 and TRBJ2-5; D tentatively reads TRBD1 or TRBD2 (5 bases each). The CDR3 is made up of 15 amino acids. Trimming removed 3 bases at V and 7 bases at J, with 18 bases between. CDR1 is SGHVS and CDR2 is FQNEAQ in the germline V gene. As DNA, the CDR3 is TGTGCCAGCAGCTTCCGTAGTCAACCTGGGGGGACCCAGTACTTC. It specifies CASSFRSQPGGTQYF. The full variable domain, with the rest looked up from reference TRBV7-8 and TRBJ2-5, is GAGVSQSPRYKVAKRGQDVALRCDPISGHVSLFWYQQALGQGPEFLTYFQNEAQLDKSGLPSDRFFAERPEGSVSTLKIQRTQQEDSAVYLCASSFRSQPGGTQYFGPGTRLLVL.

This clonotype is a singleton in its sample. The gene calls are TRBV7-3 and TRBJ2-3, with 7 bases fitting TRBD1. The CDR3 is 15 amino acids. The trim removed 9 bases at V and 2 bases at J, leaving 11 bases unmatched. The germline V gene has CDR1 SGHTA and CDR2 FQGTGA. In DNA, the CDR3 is TGTGCCAGGGGCTTAGGGGGCGGTTACACAGATACGCAGTATTTT. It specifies CARGLGGGYTDTQYF. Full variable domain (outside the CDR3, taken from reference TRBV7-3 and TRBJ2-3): GAGVSQTPSNKVTEKGKYVELRCDPISGHTALYWYRQSLGQGPEFLIYFQGTGAADDSGLPNDRFFAVRPEGSVSTLKIQRTERGDSAVYLCARGLGGGYTDTQYFGPGTRLTVL.

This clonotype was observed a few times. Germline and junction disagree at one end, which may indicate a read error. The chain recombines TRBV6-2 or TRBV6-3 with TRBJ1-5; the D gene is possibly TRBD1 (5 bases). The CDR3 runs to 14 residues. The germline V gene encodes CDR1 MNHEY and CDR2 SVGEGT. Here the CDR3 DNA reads TGTGTCAGCAGGTCGCAGGGAAGATATCAGCCCCAGCATTTT. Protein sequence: CVSRSQGRYQPQHF.

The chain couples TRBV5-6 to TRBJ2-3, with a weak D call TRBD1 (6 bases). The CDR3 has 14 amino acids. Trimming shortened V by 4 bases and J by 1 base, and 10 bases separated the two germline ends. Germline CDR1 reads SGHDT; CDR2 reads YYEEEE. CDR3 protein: CASSLEGGTDTQYF. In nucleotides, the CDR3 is TGTGCCAGCAGCCTTGAGGGGGGCACAGATACGCAGTATTTT.

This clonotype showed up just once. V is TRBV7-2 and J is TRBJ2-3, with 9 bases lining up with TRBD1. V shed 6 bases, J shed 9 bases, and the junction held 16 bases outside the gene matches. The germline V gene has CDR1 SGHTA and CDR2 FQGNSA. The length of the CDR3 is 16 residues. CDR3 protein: CASRGQGGSGQETQYF. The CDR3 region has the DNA TGTGCCAGCAGGGGACAGGGAGGGAGTGGGCAAGAGACGCAGTATTTT. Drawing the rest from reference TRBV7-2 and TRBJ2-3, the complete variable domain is GAGVSQSPSNKVTEKGKDVELRCDPISGHTALYWYRQSLGQGLEFLIYFQGNSAPDKSGLPSDRFSAERTGGSVSTLTIQRTQQEDSAVYLCASRGQGGSGQETQYFGPGTRLTVL.

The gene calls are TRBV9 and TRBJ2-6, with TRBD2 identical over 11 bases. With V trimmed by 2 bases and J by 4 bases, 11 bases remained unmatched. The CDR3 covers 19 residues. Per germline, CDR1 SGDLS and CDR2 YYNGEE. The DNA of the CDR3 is TGTGCCAGCAGCGTTAGCGGGAGGGCTAGGGGGGGAGGGGCCAACGTCCTGACTTTC. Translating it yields CASSVSGRARGGGANVLTF. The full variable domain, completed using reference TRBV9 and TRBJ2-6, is DSGVTQTPKHLITATGQRVTLRCSPRSGDLSVYWYQQSLDQGLQFLIQYYNGEERAKGNILERFSAQQFPDLHSELNLSSLELGDSALYFCASSVSGRARGGGANVLTFGAGSRLTVL.

CDR3 bases: TGTGCCAGCAGTCAAAGTGGCGGGGCAGCGAGCACCGGTGCGCTGTATTTT. Its protein is CASSQSGGAASTGALYF. The rearrangement uses TRBV7-9 and TRBJ2-3; D may be TRBD2 (6 bases). Germline V gives CDR1 SEHNR, CDR2 FQNEAQ (reference sequence). The V and J ends lost 6 bases and 14 bases respectively, with 33 bases between them. The CDR3 spans 17 residues.

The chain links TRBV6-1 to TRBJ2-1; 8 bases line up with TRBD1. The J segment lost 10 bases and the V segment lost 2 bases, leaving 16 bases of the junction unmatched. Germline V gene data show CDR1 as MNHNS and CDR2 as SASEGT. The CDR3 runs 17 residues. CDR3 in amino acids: CASSEFVWSGGSYEQFF. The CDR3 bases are TGTGCCAGCAGTGAATTCGTTTGGTCAGGGGGCTCCTACGAGCAGTTCTTC.

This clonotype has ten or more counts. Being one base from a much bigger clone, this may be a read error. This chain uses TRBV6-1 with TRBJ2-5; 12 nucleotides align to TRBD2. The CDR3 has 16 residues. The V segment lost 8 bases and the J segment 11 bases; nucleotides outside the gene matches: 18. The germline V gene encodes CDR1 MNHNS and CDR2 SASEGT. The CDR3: CASGRTSGTRNNEQYF. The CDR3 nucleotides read TGTGCCAGCGGCCGGACTAGCGGGACGCGGAACAATGAGCAGTACTTC.

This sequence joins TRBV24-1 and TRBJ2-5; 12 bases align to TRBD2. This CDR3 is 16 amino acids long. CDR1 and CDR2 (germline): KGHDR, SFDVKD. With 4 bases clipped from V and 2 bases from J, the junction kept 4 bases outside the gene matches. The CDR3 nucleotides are TGTGCCACCAGTGACCCCGGACTAGCGGGGCAAGAGACCCAGTACTTC. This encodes CATSDPGLAGQETQYF.

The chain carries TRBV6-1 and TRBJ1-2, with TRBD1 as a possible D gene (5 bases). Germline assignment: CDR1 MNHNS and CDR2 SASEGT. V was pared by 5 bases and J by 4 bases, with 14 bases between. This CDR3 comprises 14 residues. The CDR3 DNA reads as TGTGCCAGCAGTCAGGGTGCTCCGACCTATGGCTACACCTTC. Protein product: CASSQGAPTYGYTF.